This T cell receptor beta chain originates from a study of shared clonotypes between healthy human individuals. Profiled with immunoSEQ multiplex PCR; TCRdb holds only in-frame clones, not every one. The sample lists about 1.5 million clones, approximately 97% occurring once. This CDR3 is built from 12 residues. The germline V gene has CDR1 SGHNT and CDR2 YENEEA. The V and J ends lost 11 bases and 9 bases respectively, with 17 bases between them. Sequencing was carried out using naive CD4+ T cells sorted from blood. Documented subset: CD45RA+ positively selected. The receptor comes from a man aged 25 to 45 in good health. The rearrangement joins TRBV11-3 to TRBJ2-1, with D perhaps TRBD2 (5 bases). The CDR3 DNA reads as TGTGCCTCTAGAGGGTCCTCGACTGAGCAGTTCTTC. Its translation is CASRGSSTEQFF.